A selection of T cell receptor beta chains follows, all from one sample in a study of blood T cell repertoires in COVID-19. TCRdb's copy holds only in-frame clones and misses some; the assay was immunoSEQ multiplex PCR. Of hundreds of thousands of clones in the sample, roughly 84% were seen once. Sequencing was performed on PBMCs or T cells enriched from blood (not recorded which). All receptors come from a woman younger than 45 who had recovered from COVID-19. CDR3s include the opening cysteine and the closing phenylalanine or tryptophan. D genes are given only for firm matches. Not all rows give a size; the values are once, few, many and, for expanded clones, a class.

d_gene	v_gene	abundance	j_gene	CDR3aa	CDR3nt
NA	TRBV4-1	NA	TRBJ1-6	CASSQETGSLSSYNSPLHF	TGCGCCAGCAGCCAAGAGACAGGATCTTTGAGCTCCTATAATTCACCCCTCCACTTT
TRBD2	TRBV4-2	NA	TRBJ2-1	CASSQVAAGAYNEQFF	TGTGCCAGCAGCCAAGTTGCAGCGGGGGCCTACAATGAGCAGTTCTTC
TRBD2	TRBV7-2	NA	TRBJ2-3	CASSLVGTTSDTQYF	TGTGCCAGCAGCTTAGTGGGGACTACCTCAGATACGCAGTATTTT
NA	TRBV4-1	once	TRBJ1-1	CASSLRGALGNGEAFF	TGCGCCAGCAGCCTCCGGGGGGCGTTGGGTAATGGTGAAGCTTTCTTT
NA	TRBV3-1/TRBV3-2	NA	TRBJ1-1	CASSQDPGELMNTEAFF	TGTGCCAGCAGCCAAGATCCCGGGGAACTCATGAACACTGAAGCTTTCTTT
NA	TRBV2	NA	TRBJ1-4	CASSSRAATNEKLFF	TGTGCCAGCAGCTCCAGGGCAGCAACTAATGAAAAACTGTTTTTT
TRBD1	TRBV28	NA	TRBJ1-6	CASGGDRPNSPLHF	TGTGCCAGCGGTGGGGACAGACCAAATTCACCCCTCCACTTT
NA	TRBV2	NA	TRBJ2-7	CASVPLGVGNYEQYF	TGTGCCAGCGTACCCTTAGGGGTTGGGAACTACGAGCAGTACTTC
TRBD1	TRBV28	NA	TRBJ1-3	CASTLTGGNTIYF	TGTGCCAGCACCTTGACAGGGGGAAACACCATATATTTT
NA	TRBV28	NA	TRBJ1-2	CASRTTGTGYTF	TGTGCCAGCAGGACAACAGGGACCGGCTACACCTTC
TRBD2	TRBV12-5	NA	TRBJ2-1	CASGPQTSGDAYNEQFF	TGTGCTAGTGGCCCACAGACTAGCGGGGATGCCTACAATGAGCAGTTCTTC
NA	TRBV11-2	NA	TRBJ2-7	CASSLVAGYEQYF	TGTGCCAGCAGCTTAGTCGCCGGTTACGAGCAGTACTTC
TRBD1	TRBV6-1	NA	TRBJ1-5	CASSESSRDWDRGQPQHF	TGTGCCAGCAGTGAATCCTCCCGTGATTGGGACAGGGGCCAGCCCCAGCATTTT